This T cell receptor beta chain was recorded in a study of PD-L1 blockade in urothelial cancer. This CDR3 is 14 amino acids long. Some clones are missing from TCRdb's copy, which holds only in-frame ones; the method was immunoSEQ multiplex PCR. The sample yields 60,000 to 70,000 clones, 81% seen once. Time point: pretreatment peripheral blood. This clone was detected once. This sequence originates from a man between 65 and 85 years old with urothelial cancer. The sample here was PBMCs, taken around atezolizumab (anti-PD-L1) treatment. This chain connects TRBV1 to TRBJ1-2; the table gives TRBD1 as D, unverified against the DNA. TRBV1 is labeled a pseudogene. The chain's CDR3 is CTSSQRQGGYGYTF. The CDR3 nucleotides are TGCACCAGCAGCCAGAGACAGGGGGGCTATGGCTACACCTTC.